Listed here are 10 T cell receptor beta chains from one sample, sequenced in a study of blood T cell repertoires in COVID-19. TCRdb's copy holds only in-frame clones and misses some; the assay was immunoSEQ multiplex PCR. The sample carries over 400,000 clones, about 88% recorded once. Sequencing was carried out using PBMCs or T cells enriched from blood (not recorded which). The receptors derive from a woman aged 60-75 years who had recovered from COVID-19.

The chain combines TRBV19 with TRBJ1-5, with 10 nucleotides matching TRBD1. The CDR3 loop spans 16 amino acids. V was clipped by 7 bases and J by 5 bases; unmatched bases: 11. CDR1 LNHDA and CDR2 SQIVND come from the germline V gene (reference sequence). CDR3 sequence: CASTPKGGQGHQPQHF. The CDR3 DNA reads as TGTGCCAGTACTCCAAAAGGGGGACAGGGGCATCAGCCCCAGCATTTT.

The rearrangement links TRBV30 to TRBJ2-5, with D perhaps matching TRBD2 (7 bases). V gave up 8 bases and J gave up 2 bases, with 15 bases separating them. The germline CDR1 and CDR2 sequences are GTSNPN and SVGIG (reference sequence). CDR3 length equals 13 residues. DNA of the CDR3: TGTGCCCTCCTCGGGGGGCCGCAAGAGACCCAGTACTTC. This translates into CALLGGPQETQYF. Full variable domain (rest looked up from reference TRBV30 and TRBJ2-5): SQTIHQWPATLVQPVGSPLSLECTVEGTSNPNLYWYRQAAGRGLQLLFYSVGIGQISSEVPQNLSASRPQDRQFILSSKKLLLSDSGFYLCALLGGPQETQYFGPGTRLLVL.

This chain's CDR3 is CATSDLGGSGGETQYF. CDR3 bases: TGTGCCACCAGTGATCTCGGGGGTAGCGGGGGTGAGACCCAGTACTTC. The chain is built from TRBV24-1 and TRBJ2-5; 9 bases align to TRBD2. V was clipped by 3 bases and J by 5 bases; unmatched bases: 9. The CDR3 is 16 residues long. CDR1 KGHDR and CDR2 SFDVKD come from the germline V gene.

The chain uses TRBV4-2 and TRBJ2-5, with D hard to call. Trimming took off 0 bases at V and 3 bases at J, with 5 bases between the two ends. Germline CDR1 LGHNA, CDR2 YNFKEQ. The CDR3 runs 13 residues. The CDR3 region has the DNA TGTGCCAGCAGCCAAGATCCCAAAGAGACCCAGTACTTC. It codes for CASSQDPKETQYF.

CDR3: CATRTGQGGNTIYF. CDR3 in DNA: TGTGCCACCCGAACAGGGCAGGGTGGAAACACCATATATTTT. The chain has TRBV24-1 and TRBJ1-3; tentatively, D is TRBD1 (6 bases). CDR3 length: 14 amino acids. Germline CDR1 KGHDR, CDR2 SFDVKD. V lost 9 bases, J lost 3 bases, and 14 bases lay in between.

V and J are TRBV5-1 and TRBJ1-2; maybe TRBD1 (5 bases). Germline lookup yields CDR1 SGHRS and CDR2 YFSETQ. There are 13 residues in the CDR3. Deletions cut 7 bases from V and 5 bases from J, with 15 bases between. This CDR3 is CASSFWGGYGYTF. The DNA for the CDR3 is TGCGCCAGCTCCTTCTGGGGGGGTTATGGCTACACCTTC.

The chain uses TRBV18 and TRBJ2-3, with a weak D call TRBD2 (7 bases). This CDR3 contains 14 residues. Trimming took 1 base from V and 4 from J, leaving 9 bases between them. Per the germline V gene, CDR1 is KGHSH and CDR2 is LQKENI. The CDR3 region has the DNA TGTGCCAGCTCACCACGCGGGGGCCCAGATACGCAGTATTTT. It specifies CASSPRGGPDTQYF.

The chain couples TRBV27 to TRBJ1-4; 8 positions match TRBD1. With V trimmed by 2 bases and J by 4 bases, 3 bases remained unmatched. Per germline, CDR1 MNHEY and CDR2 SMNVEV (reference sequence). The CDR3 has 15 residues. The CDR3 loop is CASSLGRGLNEKLFF. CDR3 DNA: TGTGCCAGCAGTTTAGGCAGGGGGCTTAATGAAAAACTGTTTTTT.

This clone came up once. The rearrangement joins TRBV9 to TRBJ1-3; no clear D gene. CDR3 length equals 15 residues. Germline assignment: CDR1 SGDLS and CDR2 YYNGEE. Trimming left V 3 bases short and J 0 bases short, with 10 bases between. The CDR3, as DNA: TGTGCCAGCAGCGGAAGAGGGAACTCTGGAAACACCATATATTTT. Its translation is CASSGRGNSGNTIYF.

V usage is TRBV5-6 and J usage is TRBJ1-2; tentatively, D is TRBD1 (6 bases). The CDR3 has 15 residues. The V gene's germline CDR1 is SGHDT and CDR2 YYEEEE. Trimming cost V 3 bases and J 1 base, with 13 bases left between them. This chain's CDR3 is CASSSLDRFNYGYTF. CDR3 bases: TGTGCCAGCAGCTCGCTGGACAGATTTAACTATGGCTACACCTTC.